The rows below give T cell receptor beta chains drawn from one sample of a study of molecular identifiers for immune sequencing clone quantification. Each CDR3 protein gets one entry after TCRdb re-called the PCR reads with MiXCR. The sample lists hundreds of thousands of distinct CDR3 sequences, 15% to 20% occurring once. The sample consisted of naive CD8+ T cells from blood, with Jurkat cell RNA spiked in. Every receptor here comes from a human donor in good health. Some libraries in this study had Jurkat cell RNA spiked in. Both conserved end residues are part of each CDR3. Fields, in order: V gene, clone size, J gene, D gene, CDR3 protein, CDR3 DNA. A D gene is named only where the DNA matches it firmly. Clone size, where shown, is once, few, many, or a class for clones that have expanded.

>TRBV7-9|many|TRBJ2-7|TRBD1
CASSLALTGGYEQYF
TGTGCCAGCAGCTTAGCGCTGACAGGGGGCTACGAGCAGTACTTC
>TRBV19|few|TRBJ2-1|TRBD2
CASSFIAGGPDEQFF
TGTGCCAGTAGTTTCATAGCGGGAGGGCCAGATGAGCAGTTCTTC
>TRBV12-3/TRBV12-4|many|TRBJ2-7|TRBD2
CASSGGFGLDYEQYF
TGTGCCAGCAGCGGGGGGTTTGGCCTGGACTACGAGCAGTACTTC
>TRBV7-9|.|TRBJ2-7|TRBD2
CASSQSGAKDEQYF
TGTGCCAGCAGCCAAAGCGGGGCCAAGGACGAGCAGTACTTC
>TRBV20-1|few|TRBJ2-2|TRBD2
CSASATSGYRELFF
TGCAGTGCTAGTGCGACTAGCGGGTACCGGGAGCTGTTTTTT
>TRBV7-9|many|TRBJ2-4|.
CASSPPRGNIQYF
TGTGCCAGCAGCCCCCCCCGTGGAAACATTCAGTACTTC
>TRBV19|once|TRBJ1-5|.
CASSMGQRSNQPQHF
TGTGCCAGTAGTATGGGGCAGAGAAGCAATCAGCCCCAGCATTTT
>TRBV24-1|few|TRBJ2-5|.
CATSELGSETQYF
TGTGCCACCAGTGAATTAGGATCGGAGACCCAGTACTTC
>TRBV6-5|many|TRBJ1-5|.
CASSYSDGHQPQHF
TGTGCCAGCAGTTACTCGGACGGCCATCAGCCCCAGCATTTT
>TRBV9|.|TRBJ2-1|.
CASSVTLGASNEQFF
TGTGCCAGCAGCGTCACACTGGGGGCCAGCAATGAGCAGTTCTTC
>TRBV13|few|TRBJ2-7|TRBD2
CASSLGPSGIRYEQYF
TGTGCCAGCAGCTTAGGGCCCAGCGGGATTCGATACGAGCAGTACTTC
>TRBV2|.|TRBJ2-7|.
CANSDGEYREQYF
TGTGCCAATTCGGACGGGGAATACCGCGAGCAGTACTTC
>TRBV4-1|many|TRBJ2-7|.
CASSQETQAYEQYF
TGCGCCAGCAGCCAAGAGACTCAGGCCTACGAGCAGTACTTC
>TRBV7-6|many|TRBJ2-5|.
CASSPRDSARETQYF
TGTGCCAGCAGCCCCCGGGACTCCGCCAGGGAGACCCAGTACTTC
>TRBV12-3/TRBV12-4|many|TRBJ1-5|TRBD1
CASSFGQEGQPQHF
TGTGCCAGCAGTTTCGGACAGGAGGGTCAGCCCCAGCATTTT
>TRBV12-3/TRBV12-4|.|TRBJ1-1|.
CAGSPGTPVTEAFF
TGTGCCGGCAGCCCGGGGACCCCGGTAACTGAAGCTTTCTTT
>TRBV12-3/TRBV12-4|.|TRBJ2-1|.
CASSFITSGQFF
TGTGCCAGCAGTTTCATTACTTCCGGGCAGTTCTTC
>TRBV20-1|many|TRBJ2-2|.
CSARVAGGSTGELFF
TGCAGTGCTAGAGTTGCAGGGGGGTCTACCGGGGAGCTGTTTTTT
>TRBV7-9|many|TRBJ2-5|TRBD2
CASSLPAGVQETQYF
TGTGCCAGCAGCTTACCAGCGGGAGTCCAAGAGACCCAGTACTTC
>TRBV24-1|.|TRBJ2-2|.
CATSDLSGYDTGELFF
TGTGCCACCAGTGATTTGTCAGGGTATGACACCGGGGAGCTGTTTTTT
>TRBV6-5|.|TRBJ2-3|TRBD2
CASSFGTSGGHGTDTQYF
TGTGCCAGCAGTTTTGGGACTAGCGGGGGGCATGGCACAGATACGCAGTATTTT
>TRBV29-1|many|TRBJ2-1|.
CSVEKNDREQFF
TGCAGCGTAGAGAAGAACGACAGAGAGCAGTTCTTC
>TRBV27|many|TRBJ1-5|.
CASSFGRGNQPQHF
TGTGCCAGCAGTTTCGGCAGGGGCAATCAGCCCCAGCATTTT
>TRBV7-9|many|TRBJ2-1|.
CASSPGGYNEQFF
TGTGCCAGCAGCCCAGGGGGGTACAATGAGCAGTTCTTC
>TRBV9|.|TRBJ2-7|TRBD2
CASSVAGGEVYEQYF
TGTGCCAGCAGCGTTGCGGGGGGGGAGGTCTACGAGCAGTACTTC
>TRBV5-6|many|TRBJ1-1|.
CASTADEDFMNTEAFF
TGTGCCAGCACCGCAGATGAAGACTTCATGAACACTGAAGCTTTCTTT
>TRBV27|few|TRBJ2-3|TRBD2
CASSLSGLAGASDTQYF
TGTGCCAGCAGTTTATCGGGACTAGCGGGAGCTTCAGATACGCAGTATTTT
>TRBV20-1|many|TRBJ1-4|.
CSARAGTTNEKLFF
TGCAGTGCTAGAGCGGGTACAACTAATGAAAAACTGTTTTTT
>TRBV6-5|many|TRBJ1-3|.
CASSLGYGNTIYF
TGTGCCAGCAGTTTAGGGTACGGAAACACCATATATTTT
>TRBV20-1|few|TRBJ1-2|.
CSANSGSPYGYTF
TGCAGTGCTAATTCGGGAAGTCCCTATGGCTACACCTTC
>TRBV4-3|.|TRBJ2-5|.
CASSPTLEGVLETQYF
TGCGCCAGCAGCCCTACCCTGGAGGGGGTTTTGGAGACCCAGTACTTC
>TRBV29-1|many|TRBJ2-7|.
CSGGPEYYEQYF
TGCAGCGGGGGGCCCGAATACTACGAGCAGTACTTC
>TRBV3-1|.|TRBJ2-7|TRBD1
CASSLRGTVFQDEQYF
TGTGCCAGCAGCCTCCGAGGGACAGTTTTTCAGGACGAGCAGTACTTC
>TRBV12-3/TRBV12-4|few|TRBJ2-5|.
CASSLFGVETQYF
TGTGCCAGCAGTTTGTTCGGGGTCGAGACCCAGTACTTC
>TRBV12-3/TRBV12-4|many|TRBJ2-6|TRBD2
CASSTQRLAGIGYSGANVLTF
TGTGCCAGCAGTACCCAACGACTAGCGGGAATCGGGTACTCTGGGGCCAACGTCCTGACTTTC
>TRBV3-1|.|TRBJ2-7|TRBD2
CASSQDWTRGFEQYF
TGTGCCAGCAGCCAAGATTGGACTAGGGGTTTCGAGCAGTACTTC
>TRBV6-2/TRBV6-3|many|TRBJ1-5|.
CASSSINSNQPQHF
TGTGCCAGCAGTTCCATTAATAGCAATCAGCCCCAGCATTTT
>TRBV7-2|many|TRBJ2-7|TRBD1
CASSSVGTGPYEQYF
TGTGCCAGCAGCTCCGTCGGGACAGGTCCCTACGAGCAGTACTTC
>TRBV25-1|many|TRBJ2-5|.
CASSEGGTQYF
TGTGCCAGCAGTGAAGGGGGGACCCAGTACTTC
>TRBV29-1|many|TRBJ2-1|.
CSGQEMDNEQFF
TGCAGCGGACAGGAAATGGACAATGAGCAGTTCTTC
>TRBV6-1|many|TRBJ2-2|.
CASSEYLPGELFF
TGTGCCAGCAGTGAATATCTTCCCGGGGAGCTGTTTTTT
>TRBV7-8|many|TRBJ1-3|.
CASGSGGPGNTIYF
TGTGCCAGCGGATCTGGGGGTCCTGGAAACACCATATATTTT
>TRBV20-1|many|TRBJ2-7|TRBD2
CSARDGREGAYEQYF
TGCAGTGCTAGAGACGGGCGGGAGGGGGCTTACGAGCAGTACTTC
>TRBV6-2/TRBV6-3|many|TRBJ1-5|.
CASSYSSRGWQPQHF
TGTGCCAGCAGTTACTCGAGCCGGGGATGGCAGCCCCAGCATTTT
>TRBV7-9|once|TRBJ2-7|.
CASSDVRKDEQYF
TGTGCCAGCTCTGACGTGCGTAAGGACGAGCAGTACTTC
>TRBV20-1|many|TRBJ2-3|TRBD2
CSARDRSGGRTDTQYF
TGCAGTGCTAGAGATAGGAGCGGGGGGCGCACAGATACGCAGTATTTT
>TRBV7-9|many|TRBJ1-2|.
CASSLGDTNYGYTF
TGTGCCAGCAGCTTAGGGGACACTAACTATGGCTACACCTTC
>TRBV6-2/TRBV6-3|many|TRBJ2-7|.
CASSLVWGEQYF
TGTGCCAGCAGCCTAGTCTGGGGGGAGCAGTACTTC
>TRBV20-1|.|TRBJ2-1|.
CSAWARGGQYNEQFF
TGCAGTGCTTGGGCCCGTGGCGGGCAGTACAATGAGCAGTTCTTC
>TRBV4-2|many|TRBJ2-3|.
CASSQLSATTLIDTQYF
TGTGCCAGCAGCCAATTAAGCGCGACAACGCTTATAGATACGCAGTATTTT
>TRBV19|.|TRBJ2-6|.
CASREAGRGSGANVLTF
TGTGCCAGTAGGGAGGCCGGTCGGGGGTCCGGGGCCAACGTCCTGACTTTC
>TRBV19|many|TRBJ2-2|TRBD2
CASSLGTSGYTGELFF
TGTGCCAGTAGTCTGGGGACTAGCGGTTACACCGGGGAGCTGTTTTTT
>TRBV28|.|TRBJ2-1|.
CASKDRNYNEQFF
TGTGCCAGCAAAGACAGGAATTACAATGAGCAGTTCTTC
>TRBV4-3|many|TRBJ2-3|.
CASSQENLGLGSTDTQYF
TGCGCCAGCAGCCAAGAAAATCTCGGGCTTGGAAGCACAGATACGCAGTATTTT
>TRBV28|once|TRBJ1-1|.
CASGSPYTEAFF
TGTGCCAGCGGTTCCCCTTACACTGAAGCTTTCTTT
>TRBV2|few|TRBJ2-7|.
CASSGQGTRSTEQYF
TGTGCCAGCAGTGGCCAGGGGACCCGTTCGACTGAGCAGTACTTC
>TRBV12-3/TRBV12-4|.|TRBJ2-1|.
CASRGGEGGGVSSYNEQFF
TGTGCCAGCAGGGGGGGGGAGGGGGGGGGGGTAAGCTCCTACAATGAGCAGTTCTTC
>TRBV20-1|few|TRBJ1-6|TRBD1
CSARDGRDRNNSPLHF
TGCAGTGCTAGAGATGGTCGGGACAGAAATAATTCACCCCTCCACTTT
>TRBV20-1|many|TRBJ2-7|TRBD2
CSALPGTSGGPAPADEQYF
TGCAGTGCCCTTCCCGGGACTAGCGGGGGCCCAGCTCCAGCTGACGAGCAGTACTTC